This passage covers 30 T cell receptor beta chains from one sample sequenced in a study of shared clonotypes between healthy human individuals. The data were produced by immunoSEQ multiplex PCR, yet TCRdb's version contains in-frame clones alone and is incomplete. The table has just over 2,000,000 clones, over 85% seen once; the top ten hold about 1.1%. Cells designated naive CD8 were CD45RO-negative and were positively selected for CCR7, with terminally differentiated effector memory CD45RA+ cells excluded. Specimen: naive CD8+ T cells sorted from blood. The receptor source for this set is a man between 18 and 29 years old in good health.

This rearrangement joins TRBV5-1 to TRBJ1-4, with a weak D call TRBD1 (5 bases). Germline V gives CDR1 SGHRS, CDR2 YFSETQ. Between the trimmed V and J ends, which lost 5 bases and 8 bases, there was a span of 19 bases. The CDR3 spans 15 residues. The CDR3 loop reads CASRPGGRSQEKLFF. CDR3 nucleotide sequence: TGCGCCAGCAGACCGGGGGGTCGGTCACAAGAAAAACTGTTTTTT.

V is TRBV28 and J is TRBJ1-6; no clear D. This CDR3 contains 15 residues. Trimming stripped 4 bases from V and 1 base from J, with 8 bases between. Germline V CDR1 and CDR2: MDHEN, SYDVKM. The CDR3 nucleotides are TGTGCCAGCAGTTCGGGGAGGTCCTATAATTCACCCCTCCACTTT. It specifies CASSSGRSYNSPLHF.

This clone showed up just once. In the same sample, other DNA sequences code for this CDR3. The V and J genes are TRBV7-9 and TRBJ2-1; 10 bases are a match to TRBD2. Germline loops: CDR1 SEHNR, CDR2 FQNEAQ (reference sequence). J gave up 0 bases and V 1 base, and 6 bases lay outside the gene matches. The CDR3 has 18 residues. In DNA form, the CDR3 reads TGTGCCAGCAGCTTAGGTCTAGCGGGAGAGAGCTCCTACAATGAGCAGTTCTTC. The encoded protein is CASSLGLAGESSYNEQFF.

The V and J genes are TRBV27 and TRBJ2-7; TRBD2 matches at 9 bases. V was pared by 2 bases and J by 3 bases, with 5 bases of the junction left unmatched. The CDR3 length is 15 residues. Germline loops: CDR1 MNHEY, CDR2 SMNVEV (reference sequence). The CDR3 DNA reads TGTGCCAGCAGTTTAATGGCGGGAGGGATCTACGAGCAGTACTTC. It is translated as CASSLMAGGIYEQYF.

V is TRBV5-1 and J is TRBJ2-6; possible D gene TRBD1, 5 bases. CDR3 size: 16 residues. The V gene lost 4 bases and the J gene lost 0 bases, with 11 bases spanning the gap. Germline V gene data show CDR1 as SGHRS and CDR2 as YFSETQ. The CDR3: CASSPAGLSGANVLTF. The CDR3 DNA sequence: TGCGCCAGCAGCCCAGCAGGGCTCTCTGGGGCCAACGTCCTGACTTTC.

The gene calls are TRBV11-3 and TRBJ1-2; 12 nucleotides agree with TRBD1. With 1 base clipped from V and 6 bases from J, the junction kept 6 bases outside the gene matches. CDR1 is SGHNT and CDR2 is YENEEA in the germline V gene. This CDR3 has 16 residues. CDR3 loop: CASSLAGQGAVDGYTF. The CDR3 DNA reads TGTGCCAGCAGCTTAGCGGGACAGGGGGCCGTTGATGGCTACACCTTC. The full variable domain, its missing parts supplied by reference TRBV11-3 and TRBJ1-2, is EAGVVQSPRYKIIEKKQPVAFWCNPISGHNTLYWYLQNLGQGPELLIRYENEEAVDDSQLPKDRFSAERLKGVDSTLKIQPAELGDSAVYLCASSLAGQGAVDGYTFGSGTRLTVV.

The chain uses TRBV2 and TRBJ1-1; TRBD1 aligns across 10 bases. The CDR3 contains 14 residues. After removal of 5 bases from V and 3 bases from J, the junction contained 3 bases not matched to a gene. Per germline, CDR1 SNHLY and CDR2 FYNNEI. CDR3 bases: TGTGCCAGCAGTCCGGGACAGGGGTACACTGAAGCTTTCTTT. Amino acid sequence: CASSPGQGYTEAFF.

J is TRBJ2-3 and V is TRBV10-2; D is undetermined. The CDR3 contains 16 residues. Germline assignment: CDR1 WSHSY and CDR2 SAAADI. The V end was cut by 1 base, the J end by 5 bases, with 16 bases between. The CDR3: CASSEFGLAVGDTQYF. The CDR3 DNA reads as TGCGCCAGCAGTGAGTTCGGGTTAGCCGTGGGAGATACGCAGTATTTT.

The table lists this clone with a count of one. This chain connects TRBV6-5 to TRBJ2-1, with unresolved D. The CDR3 length is 13 residues. Germline V gene lookup returns CDR1 MNHEY and CDR2 SVGAGI. V dropped 5 bases and J dropped 8 bases, with 13 bases sitting between them. CDR3 sequence (DNA): TGTGCCAGCAGTATATGGTATGGAGATGAGCAGTTCTTC. Protein sequence: CASSIWYGDEQFF.

The gene calls are TRBV7-6 and TRBJ1-6, with D possibly being TRBD1 (5 bases). This CDR3 has 14 residues. The V and J ends lost 3 bases and 11 bases respectively, with 14 bases between them. Germline V gene lookup returns CDR1 SGHVS and CDR2 FNYEAQ. CDR3 DNA sequence: TGTGCCAGCAGCTTGGGAGGGGAAGTGACACCCCTCCACTTT. Protein: CASSLGGEVTPLHF.

In regard to this clone: The conserved phenylalanine or tryptophan normally closing the CDR3 is absent here, so this likely arose from a read error. The DNA is omitted, as the CDR3 cannot be located on it reliably, and the CDR3 follows TCRdb's listing. V is TRBV13 and J is TRBJ1-1. The CDR3 totals 13 residues, both ends included. Looked up from germline, CDR1 is PRHDT and CDR2 is FYEKMQ (reference sequence). The CDR3 spells CASSARWESEREL.

This chain connects TRBV7-2 to TRBJ2-1, with D hard to call. V lost 4 bases and J 7 bases, leaving 8 bases between the germline ends. The CDR3 sequence is 12 residues long. Germline V CDR1 and CDR2: SGHTA, FQGNSA. CDR3 DNA: TGTGCCAGCAGCTGGGCATTAAATGAGCAGTTCTTC. Translated: CASSWALNEQFF.

This chain uses TRBV11-1 with TRBJ2-5; unclear D gene. The V gene lost 2 bases and the J gene lost 4 bases, with 11 bases spanning the gap. The CDR3 totals 14 residues. CDR1 is SGHAT, CDR2 FQDESV, per germline (reference sequence). DNA for the CDR3: TGTGCCAGCAGCTTACTAGTTCCCCGAGAGACCCAGTACTTC. It yields the protein CASSLLVPRETQYF.

The genes are TRBV7-8 and TRBJ2-3, with a tentative D call TRBD2 (5 bases). The CDR3 totals 13 residues. V dropped 5 bases and J dropped 3 bases, with 9 bases sitting between them. Germline CDR1 SGHVS, CDR2 FQNEAQ. CDR3 DNA: TGTGCCAGCAGCGTATCGGGAACAGATACGCAGTATTTT. Protein: CASSVSGTDTQYF.

V and J are TRBV29-1 and TRBJ1-2, with D perhaps TRBD1 (6 bases). Deletions cut 4 bases from V and 4 bases from J, with 16 bases between. Germline CDR1 SQVTM, CDR2 ANQGSEA. The CDR3 has 14 amino acids. This chain's CDR3 is CSVVPQGRTYGYTF. The CDR3, as DNA: TGCAGCGTTGTTCCCCAGGGGCGAACCTATGGCTACACCTTC.

The chain employs TRBV4-1 and TRBJ2-5; 14 bases match TRBD2. The CDR3 has 16 residues. Per the germline V gene, CDR1 is MGHRA and CDR2 is YSYEKL. Trimming cost V 5 bases and J 5 bases; bases outside gene matches: 7. CDR3: CASSTGLAGEGETQYF. The CDR3 region has the DNA TGCGCCAGCAGCACGGGACTAGCGGGAGAAGGGGAGACCCAGTACTTC.

The rearrangement joins TRBV15 to TRBJ1-1; D is unresolved. This CDR3 has 14 amino acids. Between the trimmed V and J ends, which lost 1 base and 7 bases, there was a span of 13 bases. Germline V CDR1 and CDR2: LNHNV, YYDKDF (reference sequence). Here the CDR3 reads CATSRVSVGLEAFF. CDR3 DNA sequence: TGTGCCACCAGCAGAGTGAGCGTCGGTCTTGAAGCTTTCTTT.

About this clone itself: This specimen includes other DNA sequences encoding the same CDR3. The rearrangement joins TRBV30 to TRBJ2-3, with a weak D call TRBD2 (5 bases). Deletions cut 0 bases from V and 4 bases from J, with 5 bases between. Looked up from germline, CDR1 is GTSNPN and CDR2 is SVGIG (reference sequence). This CDR3 is built from 12 residues. In DNA form, the CDR3 reads TGTGCCTGGAGTGTGGGAGCAGATACGCAGTATTTT. Amino acid sequence: CAWSVGADTQYF.

Comment on this clone: Other DNA sequences in this sample translate to the same CDR3. The chain couples TRBV9 to TRBJ2-3, with a tentative D call TRBD2 (6 bases). The CDR3 extends over 14 amino acids. V lost 0 bases to trimming and J lost 2 bases, with 7 bases between them. Germline CDR1 reads SGDLS; CDR2 reads YYNGEE. The CDR3: CASSVAGVTDTQYF. CDR3 nucleotide sequence: TGTGCCAGCAGCGTAGCGGGGGTCACAGATACGCAGTATTTT.

This chain joins TRBV30 and TRBJ2-7; no clear D. Germline CDR1 is GTSNPN and CDR2 is SVGIG (reference sequence). CDR3 length: 13 amino acids. Between the trimmed V and J ends, which lost 2 bases and 0 bases, there was a span of 8 bases. CDR3 coding DNA: TGTGCCTGGAGTTCGGTTAGCTCCTACGAGCAGTACTTC. It specifies CAWSSVSSYEQYF.

The J gene is TRBJ1-6, the V gene TRBV4-1, with 8 bases lining up with TRBD1. V was clipped by 0 bases and J by 9 bases; unmatched bases: 4. From germline, CDR1 is MGHRA and CDR2 YSYEKL. The CDR3 runs to 15 residues. This CDR3 reads CASSQDRGLFSPLHF. The CDR3 coding sequence is TGCGCCAGCAGCCAAGACAGGGGGCTATTTTCACCCCTCCACTTT.

The V and J genes are TRBV30 and TRBJ2-7; 7 nucleotides line up with TRBD1. Germline CDR1 and CDR2: GTSNPN and SVGIG (reference sequence). The junction had 6 bases not matched to a gene; V was cut back by 2 bases and J by 5 bases. The CDR3 spans 13 residues. The CDR3 loop is CAWSLGTAHEQYF. The CDR3 region has the DNA TGTGCCTGGAGTCTCGGGACAGCCCACGAGCAGTACTTC.

This rearrangement joins TRBV7-9 to TRBJ1-2; TRBD1 is a possible D gene (5 bases). V gave up 5 bases and J gave up 2 bases, with 21 bases separating them. In germline, CDR1 is SEHNR, CDR2 FQNEAQ (reference sequence). The CDR3 length is 17 residues. The CDR3 loop reads CASSPGVGRWTNYGYTF. The CDR3 coding sequence is TGTGCCAGCAGCCCCGGGGTCGGACGGTGGACAAACTATGGCTACACCTTC. Full variable domain (rest looked up from reference TRBV7-9 and TRBJ1-2): DTGVSQNPRHKITKRGQNVTFRCDPISEHNRLYWYRQTLGQGPEFLTYFQNEAQLEKSRLLSDRFSAERPKGSFSTLEIQRTEQGDSAMYLCASSPGVGRWTNYGYTFGSGTRLTVV.

This clone appeared once. The chain has TRBV6-1 and TRBJ1-1; D gene uncertain. CDR3 length: 10 amino acids. The germline V and J ends were trimmed by 3 bases and 12 bases, with 8 bases remaining between them. Germline V lookup: CDR1 MNHNS, CDR2 SASEGT. In DNA form, the CDR3 reads TGTGCCAGCAGTGAGAGCGTGACTTTCTTT. This translates into CASSESVTFF.

The chain recombines TRBV2 with TRBJ2-7, with TRBD1 matching 8 bases. The V gene's germline CDR1 is SNHLY and CDR2 FYNNEI. Trimming took 5 bases from V and 2 from J; bases not matched to a gene: 11. CDR3 length: 16 residues. The CDR3 DNA sequence: TGTGCCAGCAGTTTTCCCCCGGGACAGGTAACCTACGAGCAGTACTTC. It specifies CASSFPPGQVTYEQYF.

The rearrangement links TRBV25-1 to TRBJ1-1; no clear D gene. The CDR3 runs 16 residues. The V gene lost 2 bases and the J gene lost 0 bases, with 13 bases spanning the gap. In germline, CDR1 is MGHDK, CDR2 SYGVNS. CDR3 DNA sequence: TGTGCCAGCAGTGAAGAAAGTTCTGGTATGAACACTGAAGCTTTCTTT. This encodes CASSEESSGMNTEAFF.

This clone was counted a single time. The J gene is TRBJ2-3, the V gene TRBV7-9; TRBD1 might be the D (6 bases). V lost 5 bases and J lost 1, with 19 bases in between. The germline V gene has CDR1 SEHNR and CDR2 FQNEAQ (reference sequence). The CDR3 has 17 amino acids. The CDR3 sequence: CASSEVGGRYGTDTQYF. The DNA for the CDR3 is TGTGCCAGCAGCGAAGTAGGGGGAAGATATGGCACAGATACGCAGTATTTT.

This clone was seen a single time. This chain connects TRBV2 to TRBJ2-7; 8 bases map to TRBD2. The V and J ends lost 7 bases and 7 bases, in that order; junction bases with no gene match: 12. Germline V CDR1 and CDR2: SNHLY, FYNNEI. The CDR3 contains 14 residues. For the CDR3, the DNA is TGTGCCAGCATAAGCGGGAGCTTATTGGGAGAGCAGTACTTC. This translates into CASISGSLLGEQYF.

V gene TRBV27 combines with J gene TRBJ1-1, with D perhaps matching TRBD1 (5 bases). The germline V gene encodes CDR1 MNHEY and CDR2 SMNVEV (reference sequence). The CDR3 covers 15 residues. Trimming removed 0 bases at V and 5 bases at J, with 13 bases between. The CDR3 DNA sequence: TGTGCCAGCAGTTTATCGAATCCAAGGGGAACTGAAGCTTTCTTT. It is translated as CASSLSNPRGTEAFF.

This clone was seen a single time. The rearrangement links TRBV27 to TRBJ2-5; D not resolved. The germline V and J ends were trimmed by 3 bases and 4 bases, with 9 bases remaining between them. The CDR3 sequence is 13 residues long. CDR1 MNHEY and CDR2 SMNVEV come from the germline V gene (reference sequence). The CDR3 is CASSLGRVETQYF. Here the CDR3 DNA reads TGTGCCAGCAGTTTGGGTAGGGTAGAGACCCAGTACTTC.